A selection of T cell receptor beta chains follows, all from one sample in a study of cytomegalovirus exposure and HLA in healthy donors. Sequencing used immunoSEQ multiplex PCR; TCRdb keeps in-frame clones, though not all of them. The sample shows 95,000 to 110,000 clones, under 80% of them seen only once. Sequenced sample: PBMCs. These receptors were obtained from a woman aged 40 to 50 in good health and CMV-seropositive. Both conserved end residues are trimmed from each CDR3. Each record gives: J gene, V gene, D gene, CDR3 protein. The D gene is left open where the match is weak.

TRBJ2-5 | TRBV5-1 | TRBD2 | ASSFGTSDQETQY
TRBJ1-2 | TRBV6-1 | TRBD1 | ASRNPGQTRHGYT
TRBJ1-5 | TRBV7-2 | TRBD1 | ASSRTGQFNQPQH
TRBJ2-5 | TRBV5-1 | TRBD1 | ASSWFGTGKETQY
TRBJ1-3 | TRBV30 | . | AWSVRAAHSGNTIY
TRBJ2-3 | TRBV5-4 | . | ASSLRTTTDTQY
TRBJ1-1 | TRBV4-1 | TRBD1 | ASSQETGMNTEAF
TRBJ1-1 | TRBV5-8 | . | ASAAGGANTEAF
TRBJ2-1 | TRBV30 | . | AWNLGQYNEQF
TRBJ2-5 | TRBV20-1 | . | SPTRGETQY
TRBJ1-1 | TRBV7-9 | TRBD1 | ASSANRGLTGTEAF
TRBJ2-5 | TRBV5-1 | TRBD1 | ASSLTTGTGEETQY
TRBJ2-3 | TRBV7-2 | . | ASSPLQADTQY
TRBJ1-1 | TRBV5-1 | . | ASSLDGGGTEAF
TRBJ2-4 | TRBV19 | TRBD1 | ASTPTGGNIQY
TRBJ1-6 | TRBV4-1 | . | ASSPHIQDLAPANSPLH
TRBJ2-3 | TRBV10-3 | . | AISVRGRSTDTQY
TRBJ1-2 | TRBV5-5 | . | ASSLVTGENYGYT
TRBJ1-2 | TRBV2 | TRBD1 | ASSEVPAGGEGYT
TRBJ2-3 | TRBV7-8 | . | ASSLALIVPEVADTQY
TRBJ2-3 | TRBV5-1 | TRBD2 | ASSLEAGGTDTQY
TRBJ1-2 | TRBV5-1 | TRBD1 | ASSLVAGGGVEGYT
TRBJ1-6 | TRBV11-3 | . | ASSWQFNSPLH
TRBJ2-7 | TRBV6-5 | TRBD1 | ASSYSKPGQVAEQY
TRBJ1-2 | TRBV7-2 | . | ASSPTRGPYYGYT
TRBJ2-7 | TRBV14 | TRBD1 | ASSRETGGEQY
TRBJ2-1 | TRBV20-1 | . | SARLAQEQF
TRBJ1-1 | TRBV5-5 | . | ASSFQGQTEAF
TRBJ1-1 | TRBV19 | . | ASSIVGGLGTEAF
TRBJ1-1 | TRBV4-1 | TRBD1 | ASRPDRANTEAF
TRBJ1-5 | TRBV6-5 | . | ASRPRQHLNQPQH
TRBJ1-1 | TRBV11-2 | . | ASSLDPLAWEAF
TRBJ1-6 | TRBV7-8 | . | ASSLTPGGLNSPLH
TRBJ2-7 | TRBV5-4 | TRBD1 | ASSHARDRASYEQY
TRBJ1-6 | TRBV4-1 | . | ASSGGSYNSPLH
TRBJ2-7 | TRBV4-3 | . | ASSPGEGKEQY
TRBJ2-3 | TRBV7-8 | TRBD2 | ASSIGLADTDTQY
TRBJ2-2 | TRBV5-5 | TRBD1 | ASSVTGSNAGELF